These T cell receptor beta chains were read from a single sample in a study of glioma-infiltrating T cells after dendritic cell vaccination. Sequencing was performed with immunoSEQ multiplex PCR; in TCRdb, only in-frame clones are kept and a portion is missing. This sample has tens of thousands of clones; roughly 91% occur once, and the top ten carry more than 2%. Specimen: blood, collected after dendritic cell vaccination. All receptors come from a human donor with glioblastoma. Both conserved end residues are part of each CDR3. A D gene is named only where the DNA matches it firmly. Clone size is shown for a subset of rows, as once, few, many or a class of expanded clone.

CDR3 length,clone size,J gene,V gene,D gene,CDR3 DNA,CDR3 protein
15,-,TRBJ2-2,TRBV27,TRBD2,TGTGCCAGCAGTCTCCAGCGGGGCTACACCGGGGAGCTGTTTTTT,CASSLQRGYTGELFF
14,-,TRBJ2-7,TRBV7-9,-,TGTGCCAGCAGCCCCGGACCTGGACTCTACGAGCAGTACTTC,CASSPGPGLYEQYF
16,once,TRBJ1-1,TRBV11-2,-,TGTGCCAGCAGCTTGCCTTGGGACACCCAAGGATGGGGAGCTTTCTTT,CASSLPWDTQGWGAFF
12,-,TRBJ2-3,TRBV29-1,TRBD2,TGCAGCGTTGGGACTAGCGGGGATACGCAGTATTTT,CSVGTSGDTQYF
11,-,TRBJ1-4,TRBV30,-,TGTGCCTGGACGGGTGGGGAAAAACTGTTTTTT,CAWTGGEKLFF
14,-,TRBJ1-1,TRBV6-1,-,TGTGCCAGCAGTGCCCTTCAGGGTTCGGCTGAAGCTTTCTTT,CASSALQGSAEAFF
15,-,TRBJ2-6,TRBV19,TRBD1,TGTGCCAGTACTCTGGACAGGGCGGGGGCCAACGTCCTGACTTTC,CASTLDRAGANVLTF
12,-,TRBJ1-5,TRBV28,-,TGTGCCAGCAGTTTTCATCCTCAGCCCCAGCATTTT,CASSFHPQPQHF
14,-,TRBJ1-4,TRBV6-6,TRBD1,TGTGCCAGCTCACCAGGGACAGGGAACGAAAAACTGTTTTTT,CASSPGTGNEKLFF
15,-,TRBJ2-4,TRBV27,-,TGTGCCAGCAGTCGATTTTCAGGTCAGAAAAACATTCAGTACTTC,CASSRFSGQKNIQYF
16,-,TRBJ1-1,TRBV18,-,TGTGCCAGCTCAACGACCGGGACTGCCCTGAACACTGAAGCTTTCTTT,CASSTTGTALNTEAFF
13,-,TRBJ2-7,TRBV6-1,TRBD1,TGTGCCAGCACCTGGGACAGGGCCTACGAGCAGTACTTC,CASTWDRAYEQYF
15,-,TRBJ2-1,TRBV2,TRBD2,TGTGCCAGCAGGCCTCCGGGACTAAGCTACAATGAGCAGTTCTTC,CASRPPGLSYNEQFF
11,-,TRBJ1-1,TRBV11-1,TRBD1,TGTGCCAGCGGATACAGGGGTGAAGCTTTCTTT,CASGYRGEAFF
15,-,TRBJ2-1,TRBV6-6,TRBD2,TGTGCCAGCAGTTTTAGCGGGGGCTCCTACAATGAGCAGTTCTTC,CASSFSGGSYNEQFF
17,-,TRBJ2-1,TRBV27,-,TGTGCCAGCAGCCTCTTCTTTAGGCAGAGGTCCTACAATGAGCAGTTCTTC,CASSLFFRQRSYNEQFF